This T cell receptor beta chain is drawn from a study of T cell changes during pregnancy in multiple sclerosis. Profiled with immunoSEQ multiplex PCR; TCRdb holds only in-frame clones, not every one. The data contain roughly 89,000 clones, 85% to 95% of them seen just once; the ten biggest clones take up 3.5% to 4.5%. Germline CDR1 reads LGHNA; CDR2 reads YNFKEQ. Trimming left V 1 base short and J 6 bases short, with 7 bases between. The CDR3 extends over 13 amino acids. This TCR derives from a female donor with multiple sclerosis, enrolled in a pregnancy study. The rearrangement joins TRBV4-2 to TRBJ2-1; D gene uncertain. Source: peripheral blood, taken in the first trimester of pregnancy. This CDR3 reads CASSQGPGNEQFF. The CDR3 DNA reads as TGTGCCAGCAGCCAAGGTCCGGGCAATGAGCAGTTCTTC.